What follows describes a single TCR beta chain. These data belong to a study of tumor-infiltrating lymphocytes in primary liver carcinoma. A constant-region primer served to make TCR beta cDNA from about 500 ng total RNA. What produced the TCR beta libraries was three nested multiplex PCR rounds using slightly modified ARM-PCR. Use of TRBV1-TRBV30 forward primers with a C-beta reverse primer characterized the first two PCR rounds, which lasted about 9 cycles each. TCRdb re-called the multiplex PCR reads through MiXCR, storing one row per CDR3 protein. Among almost 200,000 distinct CDR3 sequences listed, 65% were seen once. Per the germline V gene, CDR1 is MDHEN and CDR2 is SYDVKM. The CDR3 spans 14 residues. With 3 bases clipped from V and 4 bases from J, the junction kept 5 bases outside the gene matches. In addition to blood RNA drawn from unsorted whole blood, germline DNA was extracted. There were only treatment-naive patients, all with chronic HBV infection.

This receptor was obtained from a woman aged 55-69 years with primary liver carcinoma and hepatitis B virus infection. J is TRBJ2-7 and V is TRBV28; the match to TRBD2 covers 8 bases. Sequenced sample: peripheral blood. Here the CDR3 DNA reads TGTGCCAGCAGTTTTTCCGGGAGGGCGTACGAGCAGTACTTC. Its protein product is CASSFSGRAYEQYF.